This TCR beta chain was identified in a study of CD8 T cell repertoires and HIV-1 epitope variants. Study results and caveats: The TAALDMSHF plasma variant had no responses, unlike KF9 (about 5 clonotypes) and HW9 (one).

As concerns this clone: Its antigen is still unknown.

The table came from immunoSEQ multiplex PCR; TCRdb's copy has only in-frame clones and leaves some out. There are about 90,000 clones in the sample; 74% occur only once, and 20% to 30% lies in the top ten. The CDR3 covers 15 residues. Trimming removed 0 bases from V and 6 bases from J; junction bases left unmatched: 6. Germline CDR1 and CDR2: SGHDN and FVKESK. This TCR was recovered from a male donor with HIV. This chain joins TRBV14 and TRBJ1-2; 8 bases match TRBD1. The sequenced sample consisted of uncultured baseline CD8+ T cells from peripheral blood mononuclear cells (PBMCs). The CDR3 here is CASSQDMTGVDGYTF. The CDR3 DNA reads TGTGCCAGCAGCCAAGACATGACAGGGGTTGATGGCTACACCTTC.